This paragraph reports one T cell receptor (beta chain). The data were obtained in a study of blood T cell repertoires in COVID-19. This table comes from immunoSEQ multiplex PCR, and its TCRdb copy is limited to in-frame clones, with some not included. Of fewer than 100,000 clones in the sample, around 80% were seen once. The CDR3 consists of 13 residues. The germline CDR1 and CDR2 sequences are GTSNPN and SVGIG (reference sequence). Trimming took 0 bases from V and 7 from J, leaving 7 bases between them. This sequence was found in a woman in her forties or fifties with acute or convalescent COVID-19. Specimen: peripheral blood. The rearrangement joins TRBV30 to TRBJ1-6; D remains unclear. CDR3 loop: CAWSVPGNSPLHF. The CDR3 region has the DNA TGTGCCTGGAGTGTTCCGGGGAATTCACCCCTCCACTTT.